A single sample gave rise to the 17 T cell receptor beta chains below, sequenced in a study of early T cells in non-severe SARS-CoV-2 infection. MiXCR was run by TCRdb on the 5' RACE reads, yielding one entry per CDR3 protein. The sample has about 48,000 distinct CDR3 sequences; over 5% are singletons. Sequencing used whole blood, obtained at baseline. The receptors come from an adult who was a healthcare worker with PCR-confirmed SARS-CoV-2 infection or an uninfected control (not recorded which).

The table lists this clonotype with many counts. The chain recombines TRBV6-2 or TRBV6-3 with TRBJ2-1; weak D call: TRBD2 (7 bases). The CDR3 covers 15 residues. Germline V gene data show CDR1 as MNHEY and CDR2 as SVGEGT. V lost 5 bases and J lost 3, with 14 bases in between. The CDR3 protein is CASSRGGHSYNEQFF. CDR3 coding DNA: TGTGCCAGCAGTAGGGGGGGACACAGCTACAATGAGCAGTTCTTC.

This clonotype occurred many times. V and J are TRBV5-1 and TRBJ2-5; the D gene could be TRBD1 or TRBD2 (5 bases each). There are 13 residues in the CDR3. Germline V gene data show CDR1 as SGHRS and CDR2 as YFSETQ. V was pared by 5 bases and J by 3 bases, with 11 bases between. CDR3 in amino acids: CASSPGTEETQYF. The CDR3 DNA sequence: TGCGCCAGCAGTCCCGGGACCGAAGAGACCCAGTACTTC.

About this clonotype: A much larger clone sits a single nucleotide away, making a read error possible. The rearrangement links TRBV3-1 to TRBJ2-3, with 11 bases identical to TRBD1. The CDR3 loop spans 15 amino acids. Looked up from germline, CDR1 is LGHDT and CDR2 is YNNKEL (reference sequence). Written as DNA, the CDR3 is TGTACCAGCAGCGAGGGACAGGGGGACACAGATACGCAGTATTTT. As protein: CTSSEGQGDTDTQYF.

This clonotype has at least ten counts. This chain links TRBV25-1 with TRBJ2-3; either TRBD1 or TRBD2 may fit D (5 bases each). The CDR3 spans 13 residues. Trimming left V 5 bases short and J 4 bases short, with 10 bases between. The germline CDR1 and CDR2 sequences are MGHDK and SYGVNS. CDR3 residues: CASSPVGADTQYF. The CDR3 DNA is TGTGCCAGCAGTCCCGTGGGGGCAGATACGCAGTATTTT.

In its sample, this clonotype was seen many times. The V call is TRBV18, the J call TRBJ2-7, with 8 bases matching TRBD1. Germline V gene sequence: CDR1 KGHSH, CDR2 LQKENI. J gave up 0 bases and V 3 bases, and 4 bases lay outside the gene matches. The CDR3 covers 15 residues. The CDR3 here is CASSPGQGSSYEQYF. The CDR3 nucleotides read TGTGCCAGCTCACCCGGACAGGGATCCTCCTACGAGCAGTACTTC.

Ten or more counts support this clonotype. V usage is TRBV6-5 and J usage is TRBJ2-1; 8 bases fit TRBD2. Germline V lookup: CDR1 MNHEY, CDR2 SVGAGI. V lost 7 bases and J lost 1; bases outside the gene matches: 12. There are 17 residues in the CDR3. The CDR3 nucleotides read TGTGCCAGCATGGGGGGATTTGGCGGGAGGTCCTACAATGAGCAGTTCTTC. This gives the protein CASMGGFGGRSYNEQFF.

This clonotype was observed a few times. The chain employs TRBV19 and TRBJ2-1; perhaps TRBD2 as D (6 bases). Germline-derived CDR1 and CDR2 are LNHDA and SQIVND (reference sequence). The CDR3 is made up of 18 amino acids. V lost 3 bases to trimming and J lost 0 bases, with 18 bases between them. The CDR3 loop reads CASSMVRDSPSSYNEQFF. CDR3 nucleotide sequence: TGTGCCAGTAGTATGGTCCGGGACTCTCCAAGCTCCTACAATGAGCAGTTCTTC.

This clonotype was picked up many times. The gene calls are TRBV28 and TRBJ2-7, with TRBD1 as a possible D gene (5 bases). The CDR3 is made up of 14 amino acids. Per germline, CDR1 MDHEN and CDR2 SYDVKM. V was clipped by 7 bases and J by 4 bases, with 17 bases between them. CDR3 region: CASTPGLGLYEQYF. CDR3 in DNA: TGTGCCAGCACTCCAGGGTTGGGCCTTTACGAGCAGTACTTC.

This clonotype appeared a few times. The CDR3 nucleotides are TGTGCCAGTACCCTAGCGGGAGGTCTTGAGCAGTTCTTC. This codes for CASTLAGGLEQFF. The rearrangement uses TRBV19 and TRBJ2-1, with 11 bases aligning to TRBD2. The ends lost 7 bases at V and 9 bases at J; junction bases unmatched: 5. This CDR3 spans 13 amino acids. CDR1 LNHDA and CDR2 SQIVND come from the germline V gene (reference sequence).

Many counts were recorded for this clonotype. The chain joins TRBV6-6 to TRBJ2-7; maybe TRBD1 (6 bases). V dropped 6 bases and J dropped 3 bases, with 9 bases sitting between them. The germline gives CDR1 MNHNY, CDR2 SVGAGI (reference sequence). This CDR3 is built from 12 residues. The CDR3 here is CASSQGFYEQYF. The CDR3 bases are TGTGCCAGCAGCCAGGGGTTCTACGAGCAGTACTTC.

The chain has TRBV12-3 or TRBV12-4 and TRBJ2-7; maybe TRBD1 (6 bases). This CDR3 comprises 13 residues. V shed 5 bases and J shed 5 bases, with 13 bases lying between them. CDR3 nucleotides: TGTGCCAGCAGTACCCGGACAGAACACGAGCAGTACTTC. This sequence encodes CASSTRTEHEQYF.

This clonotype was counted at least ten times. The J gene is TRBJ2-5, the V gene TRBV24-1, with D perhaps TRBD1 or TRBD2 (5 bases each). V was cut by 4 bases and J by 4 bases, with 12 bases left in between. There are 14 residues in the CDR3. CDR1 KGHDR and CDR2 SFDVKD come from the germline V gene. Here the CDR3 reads CATSDPGPGETQYF. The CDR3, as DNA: TGTGCCACCAGTGACCCGGGACCAGGAGAGACCCAGTACTTC.

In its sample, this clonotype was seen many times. The CDR3 DNA follows: TGTGCCAGCAGCCTAATGACAGGGGATGGCTACACCTTC. Protein sequence: CASSLMTGDGYTF. This chain joins TRBV7-9 and TRBJ1-2, with 8 bases that match TRBD1. Germline V lookup: CDR1 SEHNR, CDR2 FQNEAQ (reference sequence). The ends lost 5 bases at V and 6 bases at J; junction bases unmatched: 5. This CDR3 region has 13 residues.

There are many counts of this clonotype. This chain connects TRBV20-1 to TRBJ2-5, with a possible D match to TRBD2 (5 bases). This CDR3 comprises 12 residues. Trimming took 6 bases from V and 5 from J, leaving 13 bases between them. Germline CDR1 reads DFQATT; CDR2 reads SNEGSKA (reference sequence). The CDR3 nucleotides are TGCAGTGCCGCGGGTGGACGTGAGACCCAGTACTTC. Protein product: CSAAGGRETQYF.

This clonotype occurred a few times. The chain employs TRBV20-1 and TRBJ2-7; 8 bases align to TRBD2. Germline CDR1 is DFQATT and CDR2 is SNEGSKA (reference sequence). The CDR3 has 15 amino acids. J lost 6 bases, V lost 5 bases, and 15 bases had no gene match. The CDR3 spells CSAPALAGGLGEQYF. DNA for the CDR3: TGCAGTGCTCCCGCCCTGGCGGGAGGTCTGGGCGAGCAGTACTTC.

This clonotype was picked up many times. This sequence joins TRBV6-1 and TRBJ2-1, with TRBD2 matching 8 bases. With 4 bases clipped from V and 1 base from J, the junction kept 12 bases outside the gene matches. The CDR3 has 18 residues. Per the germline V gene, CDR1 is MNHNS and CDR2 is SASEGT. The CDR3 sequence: CASSATGGFKRSYNEQFF. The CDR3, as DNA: TGTGCCAGCAGTGCGACGGGAGGGTTTAAAAGGTCCTACAATGAGCAGTTCTTC.

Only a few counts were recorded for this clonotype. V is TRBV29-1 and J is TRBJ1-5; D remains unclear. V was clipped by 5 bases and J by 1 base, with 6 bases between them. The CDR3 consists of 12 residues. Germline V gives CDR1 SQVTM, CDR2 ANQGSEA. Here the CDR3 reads CSVSDSNQPQHF. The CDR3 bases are TGCAGCGTTTCGGACAGCAATCAGCCCCAGCATTTT.